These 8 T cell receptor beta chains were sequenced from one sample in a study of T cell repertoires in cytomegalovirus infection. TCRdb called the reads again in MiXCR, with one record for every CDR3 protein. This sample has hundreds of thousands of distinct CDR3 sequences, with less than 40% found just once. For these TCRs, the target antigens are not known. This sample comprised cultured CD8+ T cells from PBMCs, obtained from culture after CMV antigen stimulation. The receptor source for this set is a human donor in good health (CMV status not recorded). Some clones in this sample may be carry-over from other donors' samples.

This chain's CDR3 is CASSYSALADTDTQYF. The CDR3 DNA sequence: TGTGCCAGCAGTTACTCGGCGCTAGCGGACACAGATACGCAGTATTTT. This chain links TRBV6-5 with TRBJ2-3, with 7 bases aligning to TRBD2. Germline V gene data show CDR1 as MNHEY and CDR2 as SVGAGI. J gave up 2 bases and V 0 bases, and 5 bases lay outside the gene matches. CDR3 length equals 16 residues.

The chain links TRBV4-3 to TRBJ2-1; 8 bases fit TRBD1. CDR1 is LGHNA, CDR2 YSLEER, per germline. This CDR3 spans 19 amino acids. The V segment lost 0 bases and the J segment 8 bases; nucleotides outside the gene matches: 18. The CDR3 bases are TGCGCCAGCAGCCAAGATAGAGTAGTCAGGGGGCTTGTTTCCCATGAGCAGTTCTTC. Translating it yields CASSQDRVVRGLVSHEQFF.

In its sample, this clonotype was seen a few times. This CDR3 reads CASSSSLLAASTDTQYF. The CDR3 DNA sequence: TGTGCCAGCAGCTCGAGTCTTCTAGCGGCGAGCACAGATACGCAGTATTTT. The chain couples TRBV7-9 to TRBJ2-3, with 7 positions matching TRBD2. V dropped 4 bases and J dropped 0; count of bases not matched to a gene: 10. The length of the CDR3 is 17 residues. From germline, CDR1 is SEHNR and CDR2 FQNEAQ (reference sequence).

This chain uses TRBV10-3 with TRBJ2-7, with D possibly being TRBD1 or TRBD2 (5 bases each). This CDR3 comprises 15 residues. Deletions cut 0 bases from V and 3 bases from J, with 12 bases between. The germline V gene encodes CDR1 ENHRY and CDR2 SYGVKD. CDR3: CAISESSGLNYEQYF. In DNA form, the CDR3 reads TGTGCCATCAGTGAGTCCTCGGGGCTGAACTACGAGCAGTACTTC.

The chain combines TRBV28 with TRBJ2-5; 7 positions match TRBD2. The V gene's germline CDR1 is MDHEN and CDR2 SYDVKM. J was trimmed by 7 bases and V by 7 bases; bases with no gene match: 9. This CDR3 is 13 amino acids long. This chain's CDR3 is CASTRGGEATQYF. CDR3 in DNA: TGTGCCAGCACCCGGGGAGGGGAGGCGACCCAGTACTTC.

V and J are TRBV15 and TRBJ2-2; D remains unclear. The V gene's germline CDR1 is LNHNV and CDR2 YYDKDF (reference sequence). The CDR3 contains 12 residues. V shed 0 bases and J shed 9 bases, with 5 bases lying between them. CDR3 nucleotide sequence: TGTGCCACCAGCAGAGATGCCTGGGAGCTGTTTTTT. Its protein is CATSRDAWELFF.

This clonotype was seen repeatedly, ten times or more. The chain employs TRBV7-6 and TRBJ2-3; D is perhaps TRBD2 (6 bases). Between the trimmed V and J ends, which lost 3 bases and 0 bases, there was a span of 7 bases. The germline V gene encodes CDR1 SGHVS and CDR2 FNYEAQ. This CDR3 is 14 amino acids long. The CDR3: CASSLAGSTDTQYF. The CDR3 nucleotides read TGTGCCAGCAGCTTGGCGGGGAGCACAGATACGCAGTATTTT.

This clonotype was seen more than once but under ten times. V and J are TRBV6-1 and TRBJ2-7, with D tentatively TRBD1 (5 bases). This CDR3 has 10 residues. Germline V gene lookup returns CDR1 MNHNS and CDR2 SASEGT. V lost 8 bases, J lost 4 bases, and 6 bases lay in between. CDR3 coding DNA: TGTGCCAGCGGACAATACGAGCAGTACTTC. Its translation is CASGQYEQYF.